The 28 T cell receptor beta chains presented below share a single source sample, sequenced in a study of patients and donors after allogeneic stem cell transplantation. MiXCR was run by TCRdb on the RT-PCR reads, yielding one entry per CDR3 protein. This sample yields about 960,000 distinct CDR3 sequences, of which more than 15% are seen a single time; around 5.5% belongs to the top ten. Sequencing was carried out using blood, either unsorted or a sorted T cell fraction (not recorded which). These receptors were taken from a human donor who was either an allogeneic HSCT recipient or a stem cell or donor lymphocyte infusion donor (not recorded which). It is not recorded whose cells these are; they may come from a transplant donor.

J is TRBJ1-4 and V is TRBV29-1; a weak D match, TRBD1 (6 bases). V was clipped by 1 base and J by 14 bases, with 11 bases between them. The CDR3 covers 11 residues. Germline V gene sequence: CDR1 SQVTM, CDR2 ANQGSEA. DNA for the CDR3: TGCAGCGTTGAAGTCGGACAGACTCTGTTTTTT. As protein: CSVEVGQTLFF.

J is TRBJ2-1 and V is TRBV12-3 or TRBV12-4; D is tentatively TRBD1 or TRBD2 (6 bases each). The CDR3 totals 15 residues. V shed 7 bases and J shed 8 bases, with 21 bases lying between them. CDR3 loop: CASTQGRELYHEQFF. The CDR3 region has the DNA TGTGCCAGCACCCAGGGGCGGGAACTGTACCATGAGCAGTTCTTC.

This clonotype has a handful of counts. This chain links TRBV6-5 with TRBJ2-5; 7 bases match TRBD2. This CDR3 has 16 residues. Trimming removed 0 bases from V and 5 bases from J; junction bases left unmatched: 9. CDR1 MNHEY and CDR2 SVGAGI come from the germline V gene. The CDR3 DNA reads TGTGCCAGCAGTTACTCCCTAGGGGTGGGAGGGGAGACCCAGTACTTC. It is translated as CASSYSLGVGGETQYF.

This clonotype was observed a few times. J is TRBJ1-2 and V is TRBV5-5, with no clear D. The V end was cut by 6 bases, the J end by 5 bases, with 23 bases between. The CDR3 covers 16 residues. Per the germline V gene, CDR1 is SGHKS and CDR2 is YYEKEE (reference sequence). The CDR3 loop is CASTPPGMDSPYGYTF. DNA for the CDR3: TGTGCCAGCACCCCCCCCGGTATGGACTCCCCTTATGGCTACACCTTC.

The chain links TRBV7-6 to TRBJ2-2, with TRBD2 matching 8 bases. Trimming took 5 bases from V and 5 from J; bases not matched to a gene: 10. The CDR3 spans 16 residues. Germline CDR1 and CDR2: SGHVS and FNYEAQ. CDR3 in amino acids: CASSASGTSGTGELFF. The CDR3, as DNA: TGTGCCAGCAGCGCATCCGGGACTAGTGGTACCGGGGAGCTGTTTTTT.

The J gene is TRBJ2-5, the V gene TRBV6-1, with TRBD2 identical over 9 bases. The CDR3 totals 14 residues. CDR1 is MNHNS and CDR2 is SASEGT in the germline V gene. Losses at the gene ends were 8 bases for V and 4 bases for J; bases not matched to a gene: 8. In DNA, the CDR3 is TGTGCCAGCGGTGGAGGCGGGAGGGTAGAGACCCAGTACTTC. The encoded protein is CASGGGGRVETQYF.

The V gene is TRBV6-1, the J gene TRBJ1-6; TRBD1 matches at 7 bases. There are 13 residues in the CDR3. Germline assignment: CDR1 MNHNS and CDR2 SASEGT. J lost 14 bases, V lost 5 bases, and 9 bases had no gene match. The CDR3 loop reads CASSRATGTALHF. The CDR3 DNA follows: TGTGCCAGCAGTCGAGCGACCGGGACAGCCCTCCACTTT.

The chain couples TRBV6-2 or TRBV6-3 to TRBJ2-2; 14 bases agree with TRBD2. V trimming: 7 bases; J trimming: 1 base; junction bases outside the gene matches: 5. This CDR3 contains 17 residues. Germline assignment: CDR1 MNHEY and CDR2 SVGEGT. The CDR3 sequence: CASNSGLAGVNTGELFF. In DNA, the CDR3 is TGTGCCAGCAACTCGGGACTAGCGGGGGTGAACACCGGGGAGCTGTTTTTT.

The V and J genes are TRBV10-3 and TRBJ2-7; 8 nucleotides match TRBD2. With 5 bases clipped from V and 0 bases from J, the junction kept 12 bases outside the gene matches. Per the germline V gene, CDR1 is ENHRY and CDR2 is SYGVKD. The CDR3 covers 17 residues. This CDR3 is CAISTSRLAGLSYEQYF. The CDR3 DNA is TGTGCCATCAGTACGTCCCGGCTAGCGGGCCTCTCCTACGAGCAGTACTTC.

This clonotype has a handful of counts. The rearrangement links TRBV4-2 to TRBJ2-7; 7 bases line up with TRBD1. V trimming: 0 bases; J trimming: 3 bases; junction bases outside the gene matches: 14. The germline gives CDR1 LGHNA, CDR2 YNFKEQ. CDR3 length equals 18 residues. CDR3 DNA sequence: TGTGCCAGCAGCCAAGATTGGTTTCCGGGGACAGACGACTACGAGCAGTACTTC. Translated, it gives CASSQDWFPGTDDYEQYF.

This clonotype was seen a handful of times. This chain uses TRBV15 with TRBJ1-1; D unresolved. This CDR3 has 14 amino acids. Looked up from germline, CDR1 is LNHNV and CDR2 is YYDKDF (reference sequence). Trimming took off 4 bases at V and 4 bases at J, with 13 bases between the two ends. Here the CDR3 reads CATSTLTEGTEAFF. The CDR3 bases are TGTGCCACCAGCACTTTGACTGAGGGCACTGAAGCTTTCTTT.

V usage is TRBV18 and J usage is TRBJ2-1; D gene ambiguous. The CDR3 totals 13 residues. The germline V gene encodes CDR1 KGHSH and CDR2 LQKENI. Trimming cost V 3 bases and J 15 bases, with 18 bases left between them. This chain's CDR3 is CASSPDSYVGWFF. The CDR3 DNA reads as TGTGCCAGCTCACCCGATTCATACGTAGGTTGGTTCTTC.

This clonotype was detected a few times. V is TRBV24-1 and J is TRBJ1-5; D is perhaps TRBD1 (5 bases). Trimming removed 7 bases at V and 7 bases at J, with 13 bases between. The CDR3 covers 13 residues. CDR1 and CDR2 (germline): KGHDR, SFDVKD. CDR3 DNA sequence: TGTGCCACCAGCCGGGGCCTCGGGCAGCCCCAGCATTTT. Translated, it gives CATSRGLGQPQHF.

The chain employs TRBV24-1 and TRBJ1-1; D ambiguous. CDR1 is KGHDR, CDR2 SFDVKD, per germline. The CDR3 is 13 residues long. V lost 4 bases to trimming and J lost 4 bases, with 9 bases between them. CDR3 loop: CATSDPGLTEAFF. The CDR3 DNA sequence: TGTGCCACCAGTGACCCGGGCCTCACTGAAGCTTTCTTT.

The table lists this clonotype with a few counts. The gene calls are TRBV7-2 and TRBJ1-1; D call uncertain. The CDR3 has 13 amino acids. V lost 5 bases and J lost 0, with 7 bases in between. CDR1 and CDR2 from the germline V gene are SGHTA and FQGNSA. The CDR3 nucleotides are TGTGCCAGCAGCCCAAAGATGAACACTGAAGCTTTCTTT. Amino acid sequence: CASSPKMNTEAFF. Together with reference TRBV7-2 and TRBJ1-1, the CDR3 gives the full variable domain: GAGVSQSPSNKVTEKGKDVELRCDPISGHTALYWYRQSLGQGLEFLIYFQGNSAPDKSGLPSDRFSAERTGGSVSTLTIQRTQQEDSAVYLCASSPKMNTEAFFGQGTRLTVV.

The chain carries TRBV5-1 and TRBJ1-1; tentative D call: TRBD1 (5 bases). The CDR3 runs to 15 residues. The germline V gene has CDR1 SGHRS and CDR2 YFSETQ. V was pared by 4 bases and J by 3 bases, with 16 bases between. CDR3: CASSRRQLVDTEAFF. DNA for the CDR3: TGCGCCAGCAGCCGGAGACAGTTGGTGGACACTGAAGCTTTCTTT.

The gene calls are TRBV24-1 and TRBJ2-5; D might be TRBD1 (6 bases). Per germline, CDR1 KGHDR and CDR2 SFDVKD. The CDR3 runs to 16 residues. With 2 bases removed from V and 5 bases from J, the gap between germline ends came to 17 bases. The CDR3 sequence is CATSDSPSGVRETQYF. The CDR3 coding sequence is TGTGCCACCAGTGATTCGCCCTCAGGGGTTCGGGAGACCCAGTACTTC.

The gene calls are TRBV24-1 and TRBJ1-2; perhaps TRBD1 as D (5 bases). The germline V gene encodes CDR1 KGHDR and CDR2 SFDVKD. The CDR3 is 12 amino acids. V was trimmed by 10 bases and J by 3 bases, leaving 11 bases between them. The CDR3 here is CATRGVDYGYTF. Written as DNA, the CDR3 is TGTGCCACAAGGGGCGTAGACTATGGCTACACCTTC.

Many counts were recorded for this clonotype. The CDR3 nucleotides are TGCAGTGCTAGAGACCGGGAAAAACTGTTTTTT. This gives the protein CSARDREKLFF. The chain recombines TRBV20-1 with TRBJ1-4, with no clear D. Deletions cut 0 bases from V and 8 bases from J, with 4 bases between. The V gene's germline CDR1 is DFQATT and CDR2 SNEGSKA (reference sequence). This CDR3 has 11 residues.

This clonotype has a handful of counts. The chain is built from TRBV12-3 or TRBV12-4 and TRBJ2-1; D perhaps matches TRBD2 (7 bases). The V gene lost 4 bases and the J gene lost 6 bases, with 16 bases spanning the gap. The CDR3 runs to 15 residues. Here the CDR3 reads CASSWGGAGINEQFF. The CDR3 DNA follows: TGTGCCAGCAGTTGGGGGGGGGCAGGGATCAATGAGCAGTTCTTC.

This clonotype was counted a few times. This sequence joins TRBV20-1 and TRBJ2-3; 9 nucleotides line up with TRBD1. Trimming at V came to 5 bases and at J to 4 bases, leaving 4 bases not matched to a gene. The germline CDR1 and CDR2 sequences are DFQATT and SNEGSKA (reference sequence). The CDR3 runs 13 residues. This CDR3 is CSAPGQGSDTQYF. Here the CDR3 DNA reads TGCAGTGCTCCTGGACAGGGGTCAGATACGCAGTATTTT.

This chain connects TRBV4-2 to TRBJ1-1; D is unresolved. The CDR3 runs to 16 residues. Germline V CDR1 and CDR2: LGHNA, YNFKEQ. Deletions cut 1 base from V and 0 bases from J, with 12 bases between. CDR3 protein: CASSQGVEEMNTEAFF. Here the CDR3 DNA reads TGTGCCAGCAGCCAAGGGGTCGAAGAAATGAACACTGAAGCTTTCTTT.

The chain carries TRBV7-8 and TRBJ2-5; the D gene is possibly TRBD2 (6 bases). Germline-derived CDR1 and CDR2 are SGHVS and FQNEAQ. V lost 3 bases to trimming and J lost 2 bases, with 13 bases between them. The CDR3 is made up of 15 amino acids. The DNA of the CDR3 is TGTGCCAGCAGCTTTTTACGGGGGACTCAAGAGACCCAGTACTTC. This codes for CASSFLRGTQETQYF.

This clonotype appeared many times. The chain recombines TRBV12-3 or TRBV12-4 with TRBJ2-7, with D maybe TRBD2 (6 bases). The length of the CDR3 is 12 residues. V dropped 4 bases and J dropped 5 bases, with 9 bases sitting between them. The CDR3 reads CASSSGEDEQYF. For the CDR3, the DNA is TGTGCCAGCAGTTCGGGAGAAGACGAGCAGTACTTC.

This clonotype was detected ten times or more. The V call is TRBV5-1, the J call TRBJ2-3, with TRBD1 matching 9 bases. V trimming: 2 bases; J trimming: 1 base; junction bases outside the gene matches: 2. The CDR3 length is 15 residues. The germline V gene encodes CDR1 SGHRS and CDR2 YFSETQ. The CDR3 loop is CASSFRDRGTDTQYF. The CDR3 DNA reads as TGCGCCAGCAGCTTCCGGGACAGGGGCACAGATACGCAGTATTTT.

This clonotype was counted only a few times. The chain links TRBV12-3 or TRBV12-4 to TRBJ2-7, with D possibly TRBD2 on 5 matching bases. The length of the CDR3 is 15 residues. V was cut by 4 bases and J by 2 bases, with 15 bases left in between. The CDR3 DNA reads as TGTGCCAGCAGTTCCCTCCCCCCCGGGGCCTACGAGCAGTACTTC. It translates to CASSSLPPGAYEQYF.

This rearrangement joins TRBV7-7 to TRBJ2-3; 7 bases map to TRBD1. J gave up 1 base and V 5 bases, and 9 bases lay outside the gene matches. Germline CDR1 reads SSHAT; CDR2 reads FNYEAQ (reference sequence). This CDR3 comprises 16 residues. The CDR3 sequence: CASSVDRVTGTDTQYF. The CDR3 DNA is TGTGCCAGCAGCGTCGACAGGGTGACTGGCACAGATACGCAGTATTTT.

The V and J genes are TRBV20-1 and TRBJ2-7; TRBD2 aligns across 9 bases. The CDR3 spans 14 residues. Germline loops: CDR1 DFQATT, CDR2 SNEGSKA (reference sequence). V lost 3 bases to trimming and J lost 6 bases; unmatched junction nucleotides: 9. CDR3 sequence reads: CSARIAGGQSEQYF. The CDR3, as DNA: TGCAGTGCTAGGATTGCGGGGGGGCAGAGCGAGCAGTACTTC.